A single sample gave rise to the 19 T cell receptor beta chains below, sequenced in a study of T cell repertoires in cytomegalovirus infection. TCRdb used MiXCR to reprocess the reads, holding one entry per CDR3 protein. This table has 150,000 to 200,000 distinct CDR3 sequences, roughly 17% appearing once. Sequenced material: CD8+ T cells from PBMCs. The receptors derive from a human donor in good health (CMV status not recorded). Some clones in this sample may be carry-over from other donors' samples.

This clonotype occurred a few times. V usage is TRBV28 and J usage is TRBJ2-1; 10 bases are shared with TRBD2. Germline V gives CDR1 MDHEN, CDR2 SYDVKM. The CDR3 sequence is 15 residues long. The junction had 5 bases not matched to a gene; V was cut back by 3 bases and J by 6 bases. As DNA, the CDR3 is TGTGCCAGCAGTTTCATAACTAGCGGGGCCAATGAGCAGTTCTTC. As protein: CASSFITSGANEQFF.

The rearrangement joins TRBV6-2 or TRBV6-3 to TRBJ2-2, with 8 bases lining up with TRBD2. The CDR3 spans 14 residues. V shed 10 bases, J shed 6 bases, and the junction held 10 bases outside the gene matches. Germline CDR1 and CDR2: MNHEY and SVGEGT. This chain's CDR3 is CATCWASGPGELFF. The CDR3 coding sequence is TGTGCCACCTGCTGGGCTAGCGGGCCCGGGGAGCTGTTTTTT.

Points on this clonotype: Mismatch with germline at one junction end may stem from a read error. The V call is TRBV15, the J call TRBJ1-5, with D perhaps matching TRBD1 (6 bases). The CDR3 length is 17 residues. Germline values: CDR1 LNHNV, CDR2 YYDKDF (reference sequence). The CDR3 DNA reads as TGTGCCACCAGCAGAGATAGGGCAGGGGATAGCAAGCAGCCCCAGCATTTT. Translated: CATSRDRAGDSKQPQHF.

This clonotype has more than one count but fewer than ten. The chain carries TRBV7-6 and TRBJ1-1, with TRBD1 identical over 8 bases. The trim removed 5 bases at V and 7 bases at J, leaving 9 bases unmatched. The CDR3 totals 14 residues. Germline CDR1 reads SGHVS; CDR2 reads FNYEAQ. CDR3 sequence: CASSRGQENGEAFF. CDR3 in DNA: TGTGCCAGCAGCCGGGGACAGGAGAACGGTGAAGCTTTCTTT.

The CDR3 sequence is CASADRPLLSYEQYF. The CDR3 DNA sequence: TGTGCCAGCGCGGACAGGCCGCTCCTCTCCTACGAGCAGTACTTC. This rearrangement joins TRBV2 to TRBJ2-7, with 7 nucleotides matching TRBD1. Germline V gene lookup returns CDR1 SNHLY and CDR2 FYNNEI. The CDR3 spans 15 residues. The V segment lost 8 bases and the J segment 0 bases; nucleotides outside the gene matches: 10. The whole variable domain, remainder taken from reference TRBV2 and TRBJ2-7, is EPEVTQTPSHQVTQMGQEVILRCVPISNHLYFYWYRQILGQKVEFLVSFYNNEISEKSEIFDDQFSVERPDGSNFTLKIRSTKLEDSAMYFCASADRPLLSYEQYFGPGTRLTVT.

This clonotype was detected only a few times. The chain links TRBV7-6 to TRBJ2-1; TRBD2 is a possible D gene (6 bases). Trimming pared 2 bases from V and 2 bases from J, leaving 19 bases between. The CDR3 totals 18 residues. Germline V lookup: CDR1 SGHVS, CDR2 FNYEAQ. CDR3 region: CASSLIASGDTAYNEQFF. The CDR3 nucleotides are TGTGCCAGCAGCTTAATTGCGTCGGGAGACACGGCCTACAATGAGCAGTTCTTC. Looking up the rest from reference TRBV7-6 and TRBJ2-1 gives the full variable domain: GAGVSQSPRYKVTKRGQDVALRCDPISGHVSLYWYRQALGQGPEFLTYFNYEAQQDKSGLPNDRFSAERPEGSISTLTIQRTEQRDSAMYRCASSLIASGDTAYNEQFFGPGTRLTVL.

In its sample, this clonotype was seen a few times. This chain uses TRBV15 with TRBJ2-3; TRBD1 is a possible D gene (6 bases). CDR1 is LNHNV, CDR2 YYDKDF, per germline (reference sequence). This CDR3 comprises 14 residues. V was clipped by 5 bases and J by 1 base, with 10 bases between them. CDR3 DNA sequence: TGTGCCACCAGCGAATACAGGGGCACAGATACGCAGTATTTT. This gives the protein CATSEYRGTDTQYF.

The chain links TRBV7-9 to TRBJ2-7; 8 bases map to TRBD1. V dropped 5 bases and J dropped 2; count of bases not matched to a gene: 11. The length of the CDR3 is 16 residues. Germline V gene lookup returns CDR1 SEHNR and CDR2 FQNEAQ (reference sequence). CDR3 protein: CASSGTGTGPTYEQYF. The CDR3 coding sequence is TGTGCCAGCAGCGGAACTGGGACAGGACCTACCTACGAGCAGTACTTC.

The chain employs TRBV6-6 and TRBJ2-3; TRBD2 aligns across 8 bases. The trim removed 11 bases at V and 0 bases at J, leaving 16 bases unmatched. This CDR3 has 17 amino acids. CDR1 and CDR2 from the germline V gene are MNHNY and SVGAGI (reference sequence). The CDR3: CAAKGLAGRKSTDTQYF. In DNA, the CDR3 is TGTGCCGCAAAAGGCCTAGCGGGTCGAAAGAGCACAGATACGCAGTATTTT.

The chain links TRBV7-9 to TRBJ1-2, with 7 bases that match TRBD1. There are 14 residues in the CDR3. From germline, CDR1 is SEHNR and CDR2 FQNEAQ (reference sequence). The V segment lost 3 bases and the J segment 4 bases; nucleotides outside the gene matches: 5. CDR3 bases: TGTGCCAGCAGCTTGGCGGGACAGATCTATGGCTACACCTTC. It encodes CASSLAGQIYGYTF.

The chain combines TRBV6-6 with TRBJ1-2, with D possibly TRBD1 on 6 matching bases. Germline-derived CDR1 and CDR2 are MNHNY and SVGAGI (reference sequence). The CDR3 length is 13 residues. V lost 10 bases to trimming and J lost 5 bases, with 17 bases between them. The CDR3 loop reads CAIRDNRDYGYTF. The DNA for the CDR3 is TGTGCCATCCGGGATAACAGGGATTATGGCTACACCTTC.

In this sample, this clonotype turned up many times. The CDR3 spells CASNIPHRGREDTQYF. DNA of the CDR3: TGTGCCAGCAACATCCCCCACAGGGGGCGGGAAGATACGCAGTATTTT. The chain has TRBV7-8 and TRBJ2-3; 9 bases fit TRBD1. J lost 5 bases, V lost 7 bases, and 13 bases had no gene match. Germline CDR1 reads SGHVS; CDR2 reads FQNEAQ. This CDR3 has 16 amino acids.

This clonotype was counted between two and nine times. The chain recombines TRBV6-2 or TRBV6-3 with TRBJ1-5, with a possible D match to TRBD1 (5 bases). Trimming took off 4 bases at V and 7 bases at J, with 11 bases between the two ends. CDR3 length: 13 residues. Germline V lookup: CDR1 MNHEY, CDR2 SVGEGT. The CDR3 DNA sequence: TGTGCCAGCAGTTGGGGGGTGGAACAGCCCCAGCATTTT. Encoded protein: CASSWGVEQPQHF.

This clonotype has a handful of counts. The genes are TRBV7-2 and TRBJ2-1; possible D gene TRBD1, 6 bases. V shed 1 base and J shed 10 bases, with 11 bases lying between them. The CDR3 has 13 amino acids. The germline gives CDR1 SGHTA, CDR2 FQGNSA. CDR3 region: CASSLDAGAEQFF. Here the CDR3 DNA reads TGTGCCAGCAGCTTAGATGCAGGGGCCGAGCAGTTCTTC.

This clonotype was seen more than once but under ten times. The J gene is TRBJ1-2, the V gene TRBV25-1; maybe TRBD1 (5 bases). CDR1 is MGHDK and CDR2 is SYGVNS in the germline V gene. V lost 5 bases, J lost 7 bases, and 8 bases lay in between. CDR3 size: 11 residues. CDR3 residues: CASSSGSGYTF. The CDR3 nucleotides read TGTGCCAGCAGTTCAGGGAGTGGCTACACCTTC.

Of note for this clonotype: The junction does not match germline at one end; this may be a read error. V usage is TRBV11-2 and J usage is TRBJ1-5, with TRBD1 as a possible D gene (6 bases). The germline CDR1 and CDR2 sequences are SGHAT and FQNNGV. CDR3 length: 16 residues. Here the CDR3 DNA reads TGTGCCAGCAGCTCCCCGACAGGACCTAGCCATCAGCCCCAGCATTTT. Protein product: CASSSPTGPSHQPQHF. Variable domain in full (rest from reference TRBV11-2 and TRBJ1-5): EAGVAQSPRYKIIEKRQSVAFWCNPISGHATLYWYQQILGQGPKLLIQFQNNGVVDDSQLPKDRFSAERLKGVDSTLKIQPAKLEDSAVYLCASSSPTGPSHQPQHFGDGTRLSIL.

This rearrangement joins TRBV29-1 to TRBJ2-5, with 7 bases aligning to TRBD2. Germline V lookup: CDR1 SQVTM, CDR2 ANQGSEA. Unmatched junction bases numbered 9, after V lost 0 bases and J lost 5 bases. CDR3 length: 15 amino acids. In DNA, the CDR3 is TGCAGCGTTGAAGAGCGGGGGAGGGGCCAGGAGACCCAGTACTTC. This codes for CSVEERGRGQETQYF.

The V and J genes are TRBV10-3 and TRBJ2-7; D may be TRBD1 (6 bases). CDR3 size: 13 residues. V lost 6 bases and J 4 bases, leaving 13 bases between the germline ends. Looked up from germline, CDR1 is ENHRY and CDR2 is SYGVKD. The CDR3 protein is CAIRDRSLYEQYF. CDR3 coding DNA: TGTGCCATCAGAGACAGGAGTCTATACGAGCAGTACTTC.

The gene calls are TRBV12-3 or TRBV12-4 and TRBJ1-5, with 10 bases fitting TRBD1. V gave up 5 bases and J gave up 8 bases; unmatched junction bases: 6. This CDR3 has 14 residues. Written as DNA, the CDR3 is TGTGCCAGCAGTCAGGACAGGGGGGGGGAGCCCCAGCATTTT. Translation gives CASSQDRGGEPQHF.